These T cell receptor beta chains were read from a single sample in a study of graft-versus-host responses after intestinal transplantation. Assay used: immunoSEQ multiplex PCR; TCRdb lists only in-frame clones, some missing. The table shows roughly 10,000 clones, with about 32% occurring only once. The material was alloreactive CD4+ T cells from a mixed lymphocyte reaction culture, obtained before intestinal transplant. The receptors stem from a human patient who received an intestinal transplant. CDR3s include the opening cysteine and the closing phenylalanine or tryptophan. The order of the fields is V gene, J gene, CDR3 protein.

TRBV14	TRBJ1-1	CASSLGYTEAFF
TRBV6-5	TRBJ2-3	CASSYSLAGTQYF
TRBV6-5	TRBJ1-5	CATRPFYSNQPQHF
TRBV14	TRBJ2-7	CASSAWTSGQYEQYF
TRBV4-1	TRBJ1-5	CASSLVSSNQPQHF
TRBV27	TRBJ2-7	CASSLRQPGSYEQYF
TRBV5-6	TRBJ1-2	CASSSGAGYGYTF
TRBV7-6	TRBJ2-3	CASSPGGRGWADTQYF
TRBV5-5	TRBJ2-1	CASSPLPSQEQFF
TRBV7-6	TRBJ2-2	CASSLGVAGELFF
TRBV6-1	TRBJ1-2	CASSWGQPNYGYTF
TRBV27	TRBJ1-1	CASSLLGGNTEAFF
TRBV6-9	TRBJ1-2	CASSLLKGVKGYGYTF
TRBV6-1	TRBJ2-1	CASSLDPNNEQFF
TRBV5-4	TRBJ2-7	CASSQVHREDTSYEQYF
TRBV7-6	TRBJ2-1	CASSLSAGGMYNEQFF
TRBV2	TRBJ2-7	CASSGRDRGVNEQYF
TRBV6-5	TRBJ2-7	CASRLAGGAYEQYF
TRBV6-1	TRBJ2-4	CASNIAKNIQYF
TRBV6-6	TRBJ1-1	CASSYGKQVEAFF
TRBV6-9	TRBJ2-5	CASHLTGLGVETQYF
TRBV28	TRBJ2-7	CARRTRAHEQYF
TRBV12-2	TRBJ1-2	CASRSEVAPRKTYGYTF
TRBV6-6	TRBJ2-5	CASSFGPSGQETQYF
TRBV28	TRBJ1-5	CASSLWPTNSNQPQHF
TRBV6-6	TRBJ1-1	CASTPEGWNTEAFF
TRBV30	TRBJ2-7	CAWSVDDTYEQYF
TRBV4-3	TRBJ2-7	CASSQGGLAGDNEQYF
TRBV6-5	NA	CASSYRSITYEQYF
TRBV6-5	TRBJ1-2	CASRGAPNYGYTF
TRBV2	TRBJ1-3	CASSESSGGGNTIYF
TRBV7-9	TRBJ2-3	CASSSSGRGTDTQYF
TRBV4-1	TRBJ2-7	CASSQVQGTSYEQYF
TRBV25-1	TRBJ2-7	CASSHPPRRGDFYEQYF
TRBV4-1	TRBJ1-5	CASSQGDILNQPQHF
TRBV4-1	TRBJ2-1	CASSQVVTNEQFF
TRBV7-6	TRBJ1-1	CASSSTGGEAFF
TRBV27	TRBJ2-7	CASSYGSYSYEQYF
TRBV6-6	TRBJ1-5	CASREDPEGNQPQHF
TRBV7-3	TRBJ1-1	CASTDHPGGNTEAFF
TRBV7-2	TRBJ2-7	CASSFGQPYF
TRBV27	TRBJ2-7	CASSPPGYYEQYF
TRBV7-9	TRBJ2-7	CASSFSGGSNEQYF
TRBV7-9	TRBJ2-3	CASSLGSWPSTDTQYF